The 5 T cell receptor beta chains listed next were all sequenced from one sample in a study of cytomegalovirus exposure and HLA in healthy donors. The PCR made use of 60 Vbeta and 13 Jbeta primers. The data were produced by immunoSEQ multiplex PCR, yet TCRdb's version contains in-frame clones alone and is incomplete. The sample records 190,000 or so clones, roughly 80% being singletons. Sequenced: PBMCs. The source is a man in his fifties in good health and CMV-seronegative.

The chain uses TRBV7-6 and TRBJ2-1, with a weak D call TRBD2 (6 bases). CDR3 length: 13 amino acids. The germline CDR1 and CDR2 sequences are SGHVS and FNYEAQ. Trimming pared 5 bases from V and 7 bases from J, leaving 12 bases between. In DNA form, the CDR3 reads TGTGCCAGCAGCCCGTCGGGAGTAAATGAGCAGTTCTTC. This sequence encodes CASSPSGVNEQFF. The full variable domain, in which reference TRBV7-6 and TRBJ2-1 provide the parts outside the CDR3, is GAGVSQSPRYKVTKRGQDVALRCDPISGHVSLYWYRQALGQGPEFLTYFNYEAQQDKSGLPNDRFSAERPEGSISTLTIQRTEQRDSAMYRCASSPSGVNEQFFGPGTRLTVL.

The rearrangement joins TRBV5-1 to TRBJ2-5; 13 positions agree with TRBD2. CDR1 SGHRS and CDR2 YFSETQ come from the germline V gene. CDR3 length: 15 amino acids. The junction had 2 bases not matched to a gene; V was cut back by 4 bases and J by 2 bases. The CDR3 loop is CASSTGLAGQETQYF. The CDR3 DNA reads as TGCGCCAGCAGCACGGGACTAGCGGGGCAAGAGACCCAGTACTTC.

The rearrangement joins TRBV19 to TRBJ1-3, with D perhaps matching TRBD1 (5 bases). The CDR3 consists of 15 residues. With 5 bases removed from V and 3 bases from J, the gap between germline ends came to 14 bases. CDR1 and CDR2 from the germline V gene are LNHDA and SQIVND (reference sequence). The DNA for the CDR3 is TGTGCCAGTAGTCGAATGAAGGGGTTTGGAAACACCATATATTTT. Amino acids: CASSRMKGFGNTIYF.

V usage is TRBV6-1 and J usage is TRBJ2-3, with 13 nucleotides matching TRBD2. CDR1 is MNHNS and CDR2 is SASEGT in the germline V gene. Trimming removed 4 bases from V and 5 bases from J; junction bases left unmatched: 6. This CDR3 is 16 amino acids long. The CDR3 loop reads CASSVTSGGVLDTQYF. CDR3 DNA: TGTGCCAGCAGTGTTACTAGCGGGGGGGTTTTAGATACGCAGTATTTT.

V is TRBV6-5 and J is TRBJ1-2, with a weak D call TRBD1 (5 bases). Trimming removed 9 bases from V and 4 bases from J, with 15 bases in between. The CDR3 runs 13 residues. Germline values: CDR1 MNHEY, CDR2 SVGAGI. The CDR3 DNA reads TGTGCCAGTTCAGGGCCGCTCCTCTATGGCTACACCTTC. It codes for CASSGPLLYGYTF.